This is a list of T cell receptor beta chains from one sample in a study of T cells after yellow fever vaccination. Using its own MiXCR run on the 5' RACE reads, TCRdb lists one record per CDR3 protein. Among about 580,000 distinct CDR3 sequences, roughly 17% were seen once, and the ten largest hold roughly 17%. Material: PBMCs, obtained 4 to 5 days after the first yellow fever vaccination. Every receptor here comes from a man aged 18 to 30 who received the YFV17D yellow fever vaccine. CDR3s include the opening cysteine and the closing phenylalanine or tryptophan. The order of the fields is CDR3 protein, CDR3 DNA, V gene, J gene, clone size, D gene. A D gene is named only where the DNA matches it firmly. A row's size may be missing; if present it is once, few, many or a size class.

CASSLKVGVFEKLFF	TGTGCCAGCAGCTTAAAGGTCGGGGTTTTCGAAAAACTGTTTTTT	TRBV7-2	TRBJ1-4	.	.
CASSSVGPAAGTQYF	TGTGCCAGCAGCTCCGTAGGGCCTGCAGCTGGTACGCAGTATTTT	TRBV7-2	TRBJ2-3	many	.
CASSEITGEFYEQYF	TGCGCCAGCAGTGAGATAACGGGGGAATTCTACGAGCAGTACTTC	TRBV10-2	TRBJ2-7	.	.
CASRENGMNTEAFF	TGTGCCAGCAGGGAGAACGGCATGAACACTGAAGCTTTCTTT	TRBV2	TRBJ1-1	.	.
CASSQVTSWTGGHYEQYF	TGCGCCAGCAGCCAAGTAACTTCGTGGACAGGGGGACATTACGAGCAGTACTTC	TRBV4-1	TRBJ2-7	few	TRBD1
CASSPFKGAGANVLTF	TGTGCCAGCAGCCCCTTTAAGGGGGCTGGGGCCAACGTCCTGACTTTC	TRBV4-2	TRBJ2-6	.	.
CASSLQGRSDTQYF	TGTGCCAGCAGCTTACAGGGAAGATCAGATACGCAGTATTTT	TRBV7-9	TRBJ2-3	few	.
CASSLGTVRGTEAFF	TGCGCCAGCAGCTTGGGGACGGTGCGGGGCACTGAAGCTTTCTTT	TRBV5-1	TRBJ1-1	.	.
CASRRGDTGELFF	TGTGCCAGCAGAAGGGGGGACACCGGGGAGCTGTTTTTT	TRBV2	TRBJ2-2	few	.
CASSPMATNTGELFF	TGTGCCAGCAGCCCCATGGCTACCAACACCGGGGAGCTGTTTTTT	TRBV7-3	TRBJ2-2	many	.
CASSLDSNTGELFF	TGCGCCAGCAGCTTGGACAGTAACACCGGGGAGCTGTTTTTT	TRBV5-1	TRBJ2-2	.	.
CASSFRVAETQYF	TGTGCCAGCAGCTTCAGGGTGGCGGAGACCCAGTACTTC	TRBV7-2	TRBJ2-5	many	.
CASSPGGDETQYF	TGTGCCAGCAGCCCCGGGGGAGACGAGACCCAGTACTTC	TRBV12-3/TRBV12-4	TRBJ2-5	.	.
CASSPTRGALTEAFF	TGTGCCAGCAGCCCAACAAGGGGGGCCCTTACTGAAGCTTTCTTT	TRBV9	TRBJ1-1	many	.
CASSQITGTEAFF	TGTGCCAGCAGCCAGATAACAGGGACTGAAGCTTTCTTT	TRBV7-9	TRBJ1-1	few	.
CASSQGGGPTQETQYF	TGCGCCAGCAGCCAGGGGGGGGGCCCAACCCAAGAGACCCAGTACTTC	TRBV4-3	TRBJ2-5	.	.
CATSSLGGETQYF	TGTGCCACCAGCAGTTTAGGGGGGGAGACCCAGTACTTC	TRBV15	TRBJ2-5	many	.
CATQTGPDTEAFF	TGTGCCACCCAAACAGGGCCGGACACTGAAGCTTTCTTT	TRBV6-5	TRBJ1-1	many	.
CASSPVRARGETQYF	TGTGCCAGCAGTCCCGTGAGGGCGCGAGGGGAGACCCAGTACTTC	TRBV11-2	TRBJ2-5	.	.
CASSLVMATGELFF	TGTGCCAGCAGCTTAGTTATGGCCACCGGGGAGCTGTTTTTT	TRBV7-2	TRBJ2-2	.	.
CASRPGGYTEAFF	TGTGCCAGCAGACCGGGGGGGTACACTGAAGCTTTCTTT	TRBV6-2/TRBV6-3	TRBJ1-1	.	.
CASSLGSTKEQFF	TGCGCCAGCAGCTTGGGATCCACGAAGGAGCAGTTCTTC	TRBV5-1	TRBJ2-1	.	.
CASIVQGPVPDTQYF	TGTGCCAGCATCGTACAGGGCCCGGTCCCAGATACGCAGTATTTT	TRBV6-2/TRBV6-3	TRBJ2-3	.	.
CASENRDINTGELFF	TGCGCCAGCGAGAACCGGGACATTAACACCGGGGAGCTGTTTTTT	TRBV4-1	TRBJ2-2	few	.
CASRILRDGTYEQYF	TGTGCCAGCAGGATTCTCCGGGACGGGACCTACGAGCAGTACTTC	TRBV7-8	TRBJ2-7	.	.
CASSPIFTGELFF	TGTGCCAGCAGCCCGATCTTCACCGGGGAGCTGTTTTTT	TRBV7-2	TRBJ2-2	.	.
CASSTDRGSSNQPQHF	TGTGCCAGCAGTACCGACAGGGGATCAAGCAATCAGCCCCAGCATTTT	TRBV27	TRBJ1-5	.	TRBD1
CASSSTRGLRTEAFF	TGTGCCAGCAGCTCTACCAGGGGGCTGCGGACTGAAGCTTTCTTT	TRBV7-9	TRBJ1-1	few	TRBD1
CSARVEDKIDTQYF	TGCAGTGCTAGAGTCGAGGATAAAATAGATACGCAGTATTTT	TRBV20-1	TRBJ2-3	.	.
CASSETGGRSDTQYF	TGTGCCAGCAGCGAAACGGGGGGGCGTTCAGATACGCAGTATTTT	TRBV5-4	TRBJ2-3	.	TRBD2
CASSPWTGSDQETQYF	TGTGCCAGCAGCCCCTGGACAGGGTCTGATCAAGAGACCCAGTACTTC	TRBV5-6	TRBJ2-5	.	TRBD1
CASSSPRGSSYNSPLHF	TGTGCCAGCAGCTCTCCGAGGGGAAGCTCCTATAATTCACCCCTCCACTTT	TRBV27	TRBJ1-6	few	.
CASSISGGRSYNEQFF	TGTGCCAGCAGCATTAGCGGGGGGCGCTCCTACAATGAGCAGTTCTTC	TRBV7-9	TRBJ2-1	few	TRBD2
CASSTFRDAGTGELFF	TGTGCCAGCAGTACCTTCAGGGATGCTGGGACCGGGGAGCTGTTTTTT	TRBV12-3/TRBV12-4	TRBJ2-2	few	.
CSARVYYGYTF	TGCAGTGCTAGAGTATACTATGGCTACACCTTC	TRBV20-1	TRBJ1-2	.	.
CATSGTSGAGADTQYF	TGTGCCACCAGCGGTACTAGCGGGGCTGGGGCAGATACGCAGTATTTT	TRBV15	TRBJ2-3	few	TRBD2
CASTGTGAGGYTF	TGTGCCAGCACGGGGACAGGGGCAGGAGGCTACACCTTC	TRBV12-3/TRBV12-4	TRBJ1-2	few	TRBD1
CASSLQVSTDTQYF	TGCGCCAGCAGCTTACAGGTTAGCACAGATACGCAGTATTTT	TRBV5-1	TRBJ2-3	.	.
CSAWGGFSNQPQHF	TGCAGTGCTTGGGGGGGGTTTAGCAATCAGCCCCAGCATTTT	TRBV20-1	TRBJ1-5	few	.
CASSFSGAGHNEQFF	TGTGCCAGCAGCTTTAGCGGGGCCGGTCACAATGAGCAGTTCTTC	TRBV7-3	TRBJ2-1	many	TRBD2
CATSDLGLYNEQFF	TGTGCCACCAGTGACCTGGGACTCTACAATGAGCAGTTCTTC	TRBV24-1	TRBJ2-1	.	.
CASSEAWDRGSTDTQYF	TGTGCCAGCAGCGAGGCATGGGACAGGGGATCCACAGATACGCAGTATTTT	TRBV7-9	TRBJ2-3	.	TRBD1
CASSPEVGGQTDTQYF	TGTGCCAGCAGCCCCGAGGTAGGGGGCCAAACAGATACGCAGTATTTT	TRBV14	TRBJ2-3	.	TRBD1
CASLEGGEKLFF	TGCGCCTCCCTTGAGGGAGGTGAAAAACTGTTTTTT	TRBV10-2	TRBJ1-4	few	.
CASSPLAGGPSGETQYF	TGCGCCAGCAGCCCCCTAGCGGGGGGCCCTTCCGGAGAGACCCAGTACTTC	TRBV5-1	TRBJ2-5	few	TRBD2
CASSSGGSRSNQPQHF	TGTGCCAGCAGCTCAGGGGGAAGCAGGAGCAATCAGCCCCAGCATTTT	TRBV7-9	TRBJ1-5	few	TRBD1
CASRLPGQVNGYTF	TGTGCCAGCCGACTACCGGGACAGGTCAATGGCTACACCTTC	TRBV7-2	TRBJ1-2	.	TRBD1
CASTEQRDKAGELFF	TGTGCCAGCACCGAGCAAAGGGACAAAGCCGGGGAGCTGTTTTTT	TRBV6-2/TRBV6-3	TRBJ2-2	few	.
CASSPGLADEGDTQYF	TGTGCCAGCAGCCCGGGACTAGCGGATGAGGGGGATACGCAGTATTTT	TRBV11-2	TRBJ2-3	few	TRBD2
CAWSGTGKETQYF	TGTGCCTGGAGCGGGACAGGGAAAGAGACCCAGTACTTC	TRBV30	TRBJ2-5	many	TRBD1
CSARDRGRTDTQYF	TGCAGTGCCAGGGACAGGGGGCGAACAGATACGCAGTATTTT	TRBV20-1	TRBJ2-3	.	TRBD1
CAIRGGREETQYF	TGTGCCATCCGGGGCGGCAGGGAGGAGACCCAGTACTTC	TRBV10-3	TRBJ2-5	many	.
CASSQDVATRYTGELFF	TGCGCCAGCAGCCAAGATGTGGCAACAAGATACACCGGGGAGCTGTTTTTT	TRBV4-1	TRBJ2-2	few	.
CASSAVQETQYF	TGTGCCAGCAGCGCGGTCCAAGAGACCCAGTACTTC	TRBV7-9	TRBJ2-5	many	.
CASSFGGGAYEQYF	TGTGCCAGCAGTTTTGGGGGGGGAGCCTACGAGCAGTACTTC	TRBV27	TRBJ2-7	.	TRBD2
CASSRFVTGDSPLHF	TGTGCCAGCAGCCGCTTTGTGACAGGGGACTCACCCCTCCACTTT	TRBV11-2	TRBJ1-6	once	TRBD1
CASSPAGTGGSPLHF	TGTGCCAGCAGCCCCGCCGGGACAGGGGGATCACCCCTCCACTTT	TRBV12-3/TRBV12-4	TRBJ1-6	few	TRBD1